This TCR beta chain was sequenced for a study of vaccination effects on CD4 cells after COVID-19. The germline gives CDR1 SNHLY, CDR2 FYNNEI. The CDR3 runs to 16 residues. Trimming removed 2 bases at V and 1 base at J, with 14 bases between. In the case of this clone: Its antigen is still unknown.

Method: immunoSEQ multiplex PCR; TCRdb's copy keeps in-frame clones and lacks some. The sample consists of 55,000 to 70,000 clones, approximately 76% of them appearing once. After expansion with viral peptide pools in the ViraFEST assay, antigen-specific CD4+ T cells were sequenced. When around 10 days of culture had elapsed, CD4+ T cells were isolated. Subjects were given two BNT162b2 or mRNA-1273 vaccine doses. On days 3 and 7, fresh IL-2 medium replaced half the medium. The clonotype originates from a human donor who received a COVID-19 vaccine. This specimen consisted of CD4+ T cells from PBMCs cultured with HCoV-OC43 spike peptides, obtained after COVID-19 vaccination. Stated subset: HCoV-OC43 spike overlapping peptide pool stimulation. The rearrangement joins TRBV2 to TRBJ1-1; TRBD1 is a possible D gene (5 bases). The CDR3 loop reads CASSEFGGWTNTEAFF. As DNA, the CDR3 is TGTGCCAGCAGTGAATTCGGGGGGTGGACGAACACTGAAGCTTTCTTT. The full variable domain, completed using reference TRBV2 and TRBJ1-1, is EPEVTQTPSHQVTQMGQEVILRCVPISNHLYFYWYRQILGQKVEFLVSFYNNEISEKSEIFDDQFSVERPDGSNFTLKIRSTKLEDSAMYFCASSEFGGWTNTEAFFGQGTRLTVV.